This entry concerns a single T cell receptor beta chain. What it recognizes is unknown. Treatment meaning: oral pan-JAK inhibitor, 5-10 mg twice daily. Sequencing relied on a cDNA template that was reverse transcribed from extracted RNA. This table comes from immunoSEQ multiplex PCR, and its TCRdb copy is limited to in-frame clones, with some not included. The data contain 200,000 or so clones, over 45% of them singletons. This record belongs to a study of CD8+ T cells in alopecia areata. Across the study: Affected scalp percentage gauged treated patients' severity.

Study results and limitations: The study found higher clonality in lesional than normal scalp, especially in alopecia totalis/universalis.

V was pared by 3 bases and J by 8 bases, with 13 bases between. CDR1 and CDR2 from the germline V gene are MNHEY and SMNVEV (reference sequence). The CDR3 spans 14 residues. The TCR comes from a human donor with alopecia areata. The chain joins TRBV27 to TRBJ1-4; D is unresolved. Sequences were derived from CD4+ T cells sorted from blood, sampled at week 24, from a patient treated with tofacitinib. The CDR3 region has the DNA TGTGCCAGCAGTTTGGGAGGGCTGGGGGAAAAACTGTTTTTT. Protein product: CASSLGGLGEKLFF.